This passage covers 24 T cell receptor beta chains from one sample sequenced in a study of blood T cell repertoires in COVID-19. This table comes from immunoSEQ multiplex PCR, and its TCRdb copy is limited to in-frame clones, with some not included. The data hold approximately 100,000 clones, with approximately 89% observed a single time. The sample was peripheral blood. Every receptor here comes from a man in his sixties with acute or convalescent COVID-19.

This chain joins TRBV5-1 and TRBJ2-1; 9 bases are a match to TRBD1. In germline, CDR1 is SGHRS, CDR2 YFSETQ. With V trimmed by 1 base and J by 6 bases, 8 bases remained unmatched. The CDR3 covers 16 residues. The CDR3 coding sequence is TGCGCCAGCAGCTTGCATTCGGGACAGGGCTTCAATGAGCAGTTCTTC. As protein: CASSLHSGQGFNEQFF.

This clone was recorded a few times. The rearrangement joins TRBV19 to TRBJ1-6; no firm D call. V was cut by 3 bases and J by 0 bases, with 6 bases left in between. The CDR3 spans 15 residues. Germline-derived CDR1 and CDR2 are LNHDA and SQIVND (reference sequence). The CDR3 sequence is CASSMSSSYNSPLHF. The CDR3 DNA reads TGTGCCAGTAGTATGAGTAGCTCCTATAATTCACCCCTCCACTTT.

This clone was recorded once. The genes are TRBV27 and TRBJ1-2; 8 bases match TRBD1. V dropped 5 bases and J dropped 5; count of bases not matched to a gene: 10. CDR3 length: 15 amino acids. The V gene's germline CDR1 is MNHEY and CDR2 SMNVEV (reference sequence). This CDR3 reads CASSPPVGTGYGYTF. CDR3 nucleotide sequence: TGTGCCAGCAGTCCGCCCGTCGGGACAGGATATGGCTACACCTTC.

The chain recombines TRBV28 with TRBJ2-5; TRBD1 matches 7 bases. The junction had 8 bases not matched to a gene; V was cut back by 6 bases and J by 1 base. Germline V gives CDR1 MDHEN, CDR2 SYDVKM. This CDR3 has 15 amino acids. The CDR3 DNA reads TGTGCCAGCAGGTCCCTAGGGGGCCCCCAAGAGACCCAGTACTTC. It codes for CASRSLGGPQETQYF. The complete variable domain, with remaining parts taken from reference TRBV28 and TRBJ2-5, reads DVKVTQSSRYLVKRTGEKVFLECVQDMDHENMFWYRQDPGLGLRLIYFSYDVKMKEKGDIPEGYSVSREKKERFSLILESASTNQTSMYLCASRSLGGPQETQYFGPGTRLLVL.

The chain joins TRBV11-2 to TRBJ2-7; 12 bases map to TRBD2. Germline V gives CDR1 SGHAT, CDR2 FQNNGV. This CDR3 is 15 amino acids long. The V segment lost 4 bases and the J segment 6 bases; nucleotides outside the gene matches: 7. The CDR3 is CASSSQGLAGLEQYF. The CDR3 coding sequence is TGTGCCAGCAGCTCCCAGGGACTAGCGGGTCTCGAGCAGTACTTC.

This clone was seen more than once but under ten times. V is TRBV11-2 and J is TRBJ2-7, with a possible D match to TRBD2 (6 bases). The germline V and J ends were trimmed by 1 base and 0 bases, with 10 bases remaining between them. This CDR3 comprises 15 residues. Germline V gives CDR1 SGHAT, CDR2 FQNNGV. CDR3 sequence (DNA): TGTGCCAGCAGCTTAGGGGGGGTTAGCTCCTACGAGCAGTACGTC. Its protein product is CASSLGGVSSYEQYV.

This chain links TRBV10-3 with TRBJ2-3; D gene unclear. The V end was cut by 2 bases, the J end by 3 bases, with 12 bases between. Germline V gene lookup returns CDR1 ENHRY and CDR2 SYGVKD. The CDR3 has 15 residues. CDR3 loop: CAISEGLAETDTQYF. DNA of the CDR3: TGTGCCATCAGTGAGGGGTTAGCCGAAACAGATACGCAGTATTTT.

The chain recombines TRBV27 with TRBJ1-2; the D gene is possibly TRBD1 (5 bases). V was cut by 6 bases and J by 7 bases, with 15 bases left in between. The germline V gene has CDR1 MNHEY and CDR2 SMNVEV (reference sequence). The CDR3 runs 13 residues. CDR3 residues: CASRLRGAAGYTF. The DNA for the CDR3 is TGTGCCAGCAGACTACGCGGGGCAGCTGGCTACACCTTC.

The chain carries TRBV5-1 and TRBJ2-3; D uncertain. Germline V gives CDR1 SGHRS, CDR2 YFSETQ. The length of the CDR3 is 13 residues. The germline V and J ends were trimmed by 7 bases and 0 bases, with 9 bases remaining between them. CDR3 sequence: CASSTLSTDTQYF. The CDR3 DNA reads as TGCGCCAGCTCGACTCTTAGCACAGATACGCAGTATTTT.

This clone was detected a few times. This CDR3 is CASSEGAGGNTIYF. CDR3 nucleotides: TGTGCCAGCAGTGAGGGAGCTGGGGGAAACACCATATATTTT. The chain carries TRBV25-1 and TRBJ1-3; D is ambiguous. The germline V gene encodes CDR1 MGHDK and CDR2 SYGVNS. The CDR3 has 14 residues. V lost 3 bases to trimming and J lost 4 bases, with 10 bases between them.

This chain links TRBV7-2 with TRBJ1-5; 7 bases fit TRBD1. V lost 3 bases, J lost 4 bases, and 12 bases stayed unmatched. This CDR3 is built from 17 residues. The germline V gene encodes CDR1 SGHTA and CDR2 FQGNSA. The CDR3 is CASSFFAGGLDNQPQHF. The CDR3 DNA is TGTGCCAGCAGCTTTTTTGCAGGGGGTTTAGATAATCAGCCCCAGCATTTT.

The genes are TRBV11-2 and TRBJ2-7; the D gene is possibly TRBD2 (7 bases). CDR3 length equals 13 residues. Trimming stripped 3 bases from V and 5 bases from J, with 11 bases between. Per the germline V gene, CDR1 is SGHAT and CDR2 is FQNNGV. The CDR3 sequence is CASSFGGADEQYF. The CDR3 bases are TGTGCCAGCAGCTTTGGGGGGGCGGACGAGCAGTACTTC.

V usage is TRBV7-2 and J usage is TRBJ1-1; D remains unclear. Per the germline V gene, CDR1 is SGHTA and CDR2 is FQGNSA. V lost 6 bases and J lost 5, with 19 bases in between. The CDR3 covers 15 residues. In nucleotides, the CDR3 is TGTGCCAGCAGTTCCCGGGGATTAGCGAGGACTGAAGCTTTCTTT. Protein sequence: CASSSRGLARTEAFF.

The chain has TRBV21-1 and TRBJ2-7; the table gives TRBD1 as D, unverified against the DNA. TRBV21-1 is labeled a pseudogene. There are 15 residues in the CDR3. CDR3 protein: CASSKVVTGAYEQYV. The CDR3 DNA reads as TGTGCCAGCAGCAAAGTGGTCACAGGGGCCTACGAGCAGTACGTC.

In nucleotides, the CDR3 is TGTGCCAGCAGTGAATTGGCAGGGGGCGTTGAGCAGTACGTC. It encodes CASSELAGGVEQYV. This chain links TRBV2 with TRBJ2-7, with TRBD1 matching 8 bases. The V gene's germline CDR1 is SNHLY and CDR2 FYNNEI. V shed 2 bases and J 7 bases; nucleotides not matched to a gene: 7. This CDR3 region has 14 residues.

The J gene is TRBJ1-2, the V gene TRBV5-1; D may be TRBD1 (5 bases). Germline assignment: CDR1 SGHRS and CDR2 YFSETQ. The CDR3 runs 15 residues. V gave up 0 bases and J gave up 7 bases, with 16 bases separating them. CDR3 sequence: CASSLEAAGDSGYTF. The CDR3 coding sequence is TGCGCCAGCAGCTTGGAGGCCGCGGGGGATTCTGGCTACACCTTC.

The V and J genes are TRBV11-2 and TRBJ1-6, with 7 bases fitting TRBD1. There are 18 residues in the CDR3. V trimming: 5 bases; J trimming: 0 bases; junction bases outside the gene matches: 10. Germline V lookup: CDR1 SGHAT, CDR2 FQNNGV. The CDR3 nucleotides read TGTGCCAGCAGCCAGAACAGGGGACAGAGCTCCTATAATTCACCCCTCCACTTT. It is translated as CASSQNRGQSSYNSPLHF.

This chain joins TRBV18 and TRBJ1-1, with 7 bases identical to TRBD1. The CDR3 is 13 amino acids. The V gene's germline CDR1 is KGHSH and CDR2 LQKENI. The V gene end was trimmed by 4 bases and the J gene end by 4 bases; junction bases not matched to a gene: 3. The CDR3 loop is CASSRDSSTEAFF. In nucleotides, the CDR3 is TGTGCCAGCTCACGGGACAGTTCCACTGAAGCTTTCTTT.

This chain uses TRBV18 with TRBJ2-2; possible D gene TRBD2, 5 bases. Germline V gives CDR1 KGHSH, CDR2 LQKENI. Deletions cut 6 bases from V and 5 bases from J, with 13 bases between. The length of the CDR3 is 14 residues. CDR3 residues: CASSVGRDTGELFF. The CDR3 DNA follows: TGTGCCAGCTCTGTGGGCCGGGATACCGGGGAGCTGTTTTTT.

This clone appeared a few times. Other nucleotide sequences from this sample produce the same CDR3. This chain links TRBV2 with TRBJ1-5, with a tentative D call TRBD1 (6 bases). The CDR3 is made up of 13 amino acids. Germline CDR1 SNHLY, CDR2 FYNNEI. The V and J ends lost 4 bases and 4 bases respectively, with 8 bases between them. The CDR3 reads CASSAQGNQPQHF. The CDR3 DNA sequence: TGTGCCAGCAGTGCACAGGGTAATCAGCCCCAGCATTTT.

A single count supports this clone. J is TRBJ1-1 and V is TRBV6-5, with D possibly being TRBD1 (6 bases). The CDR3 is 13 amino acids. Per germline, CDR1 MNHEY and CDR2 SVGAGI. Deletions cut 8 bases from V and 3 bases from J, with 13 bases between. Here the CDR3 reads CASFSRTDTEAFF. The CDR3 DNA reads TGTGCCAGCTTCTCTCGGACAGACACTGAAGCTTTCTTT.

This sequence joins TRBV27 and TRBJ2-1; TRBD2 aligns across 9 bases. The CDR3 length is 13 residues. V lost 4 bases and J lost 6; bases outside the gene matches: 1. CDR1 and CDR2 (germline): MNHEY, SMNVEV (reference sequence). The CDR3 nucleotides read TGTGCCAGCAGTTATAGCGGGAGCAATGAGCAGTTCTTC. Protein sequence: CASSYSGSNEQFF.

V gene TRBV7-9 combines with J gene TRBJ2-1; TRBD2 agrees at 10 bases. The CDR3 is made up of 17 amino acids. J gave up 7 bases and V 3 bases, and 12 bases lay outside the gene matches. Germline values: CDR1 SEHNR, CDR2 FQNEAQ (reference sequence). In DNA, the CDR3 is TGTGCCAGCAGCTTCGCTGGAAGCGGGAGGGCCCGGAATGAGCAGTTCTTC. This encodes CASSFAGSGRARNEQFF.

V usage is TRBV19 and J usage is TRBJ1-6; D gene ambiguous. V lost 7 bases and J lost 3, with 10 bases in between. This CDR3 is 14 amino acids long. Germline V gene sequence: CDR1 LNHDA, CDR2 SQIVND (reference sequence). Here the CDR3 reads CASTAGLYNSPLHF. The CDR3 nucleotides read TGTGCCAGTACCGCGGGCCTCTATAATTCACCCCTCCACTTT.